This T cell receptor beta chain appears in the sequencing data of a study of metastatic and nonmetastatic thyroid tumors. Overall study: Where malignant and benign thyroid patients were concerned, repertoires were compared across blood and tumor or nodule tissue.

This clone was seen repeatedly, ten times or more. None of the patients had undergone any treatment ahead of thyroid surgery. Germline CDR1 and CDR2: SGHRS and YFSETQ. The CDR3 is made up of 13 amino acids. V was clipped by 3 bases and J by 10 bases; unmatched bases: 6. TCRdb re-analyzed the PCR reads through MiXCR. Of tens of thousands of clones listed, around 12% are singletons. The chain couples TRBV5-1 to TRBJ2-1; TRBD2 aligns across 8 bases. Sequenced input: tumor tissue. The clonotype was recovered from a female donor with papillary thyroid cancer or a benign thyroid nodule (not recorded which). Some clones in this sample may be carry-over from other donors' samples. The CDR3 loop reads CASSSGLVEEQFF. DNA of the CDR3: TGCGCCAGCAGCTCGGGACTAGTCGAGGAGCAGTTCTTC.